This is a list of T cell receptor beta chains from one sample in a study of T cell responses to AZD1222 COVID-19 vaccine. Assay used: immunoSEQ multiplex PCR; TCRdb lists only in-frame clones, some missing. The sample has more than 110,000 clones, 85% to 95% seen once. The input for sequencing was peripheral blood, taken on day 0 of AZD1222 vaccination. Every receptor here comes from an adult in good health. CDR3s include the opening cysteine and the closing phenylalanine or tryptophan. Each record gives: clone size, V gene, CDR3 length, J gene, D gene, CDR3 protein, CDR3 DNA. The D gene is left open where the match is weak. Clone size is shown for a subset of rows, as once, few, many or a class of expanded clone.

>NA|TRBV10-1|20|TRBJ1-5|TRBD1
CASSEVLQGAISYSNQPQHF
TGCGCCAGCAGTGAGGTCTTACAGGGGGCTATTTCCTATAGCAATCAGCCCCAGCATTTT
>NA|TRBV3-1/TRBV3-2|14|TRBJ2-1|NA
CASSQLTGPDEQFF
TGTGCCAGCAGCCAACTCACAGGGCCCGATGAGCAGTTCTTC
>few|TRBV2|13|TRBJ1-1|NA
CASSLQHNTEAFF
TGTGCCAGCAGTTTACAGCATAACACTGAAGCTTTCTTT
>few|TRBV29-1|12|TRBJ1-1|NA
CSGTGWDTEAFF
TGCAGCGGAACAGGGTGGGACACTGAAGCTTTCTTT
>NA|TRBV5-4|12|TRBJ1-2|TRBD1
CASSNRGQGYTF
TGTGCCAGCAGCAACAGGGGGCAAGGCTACACCTTC
>NA|TRBV14|14|TRBJ1-4|NA
CASSPIATNEKLFF
TGTGCCAGCAGCCCCATTGCAACTAATGAAAAACTGTTTTTT
>NA|TRBV27|12|TRBJ1-1|TRBD1
CATGGWGTEAFF
TGTGCCACAGGGGGATGGGGAACTGAAGCTTTCTTT
>NA|TRBV6-2/TRBV6-3|14|TRBJ1-4|NA
CASSYLPGDEKLFF
TGTGCCAGCAGTTACCTGCCAGGGGATGAAAAACTGTTTTTT
>NA|TRBV19|12|TRBJ2-7|NA
CASSTRGLEQYF
TGTGCCAGTAGTACGCGGGGGCTCGAGCAGTACTTC
>NA|TRBV7-9|14|TRBJ1-1|TRBD1
CASSSLDRGPEAFF
TGTGCCAGCAGCTCCCTGGACAGGGGCCCTGAAGCTTTCTTT
>NA|TRBV2|13|TRBJ2-3|NA
CASTSGTGDTQYF
TGTGCCAGCACCTCGGGCACCGGGGATACGCAGTATTTT
>NA|TRBV3-1/TRBV3-2|13|TRBJ2-7|NA
CASSQDRFYEQYF
TGTGCCAGCAGCCAAGACCGTTTTTACGAGCAGTACTTC
>NA|TRBV7-9|14|TRBJ1-5|NA
CASSFNGGNQPQHF
TGTGCCAGCAGCTTTAATGGTGGCAATCAGCCCCAGCATTTT
>NA|TRBV4-1|16|TRBJ1-2|TRBD1
CASSQDKGAANYGYTF
TGCGCCAGCAGCCAAGATAAGGGGGCAGCTAACTATGGCTACACCTTC
>once|TRBV10-3|15|TRBJ1-2|NA
CAISEATFELDGYTF
TGTGCCATCAGTGAGGCGACATTCGAATTGGATGGCTACACCTTC
>NA|TRBV18|15|TRBJ1-1|NA
CASSPELSLNTEAFF
TGTGCCAGCTCACCAGAACTCAGTTTGAACACTGAAGCTTTCTTT
>NA|TRBV30|12|TRBJ1-6|NA
CAWRGGNSPLHF
TGTGCCTGGAGGGGAGGGAATTCACCCCTCCACTTT
>NA|TRBV5-1|16|TRBJ1-3|NA
CASSYLQVGPGNTIYF
TGCGCCAGCAGCTACCTACAGGTGGGCCCTGGAAACACCATATATTTT
>NA|TRBV7-9|16|TRBJ2-3|TRBD2
CASSLRGLENTDTQYF
TGTGCCAGCAGCTTAAGGGGACTAGAAAACACAGATACGCAGTATTTT
>NA|TRBV12-3/TRBV12-4|13|TRBJ1-1|NA
CASGHDKNTEAFF
TGTGCCAGCGGCCACGATAAGAACACTGAAGCTTTCTTT
>NA|TRBV29-1|14|TRBJ2-7|TRBD1
CSVVRTGTGDEQYF
TGCAGCGTTGTTAGAACGGGGACAGGGGACGAGCAGTACTTC
>NA|TRBV18|15|TRBJ1-5|NA
CASSPVGNSNQPQHF
TGTGCCAGCTCACCAGTGGGGAATAGCAATCAGCCCCAGCATTTT
>NA|TRBV28|15|TRBJ2-1|TRBD2
CASSTSSGSPHEQFF
TGTGCCAGCAGTACCTCTAGCGGGAGTCCCCATGAGCAGTTCTTC
>NA|TRBV5-5|15|TRBJ1-2|NA
CASMPLAGRDYGYTF
TGTGCCAGCATGCCCCTCGCCGGTCGAGACTATGGCTACACCTTC